This T cell receptor beta chain appears in the sequencing data of a study of blood T cell repertoires in COVID-19. The method was immunoSEQ multiplex PCR; TCRdb's version includes in-frame clones alone and lacks a portion of them. The sample carries 250,000 to 300,000 clones, just over 90% recorded once. This clone was observed a handful of times. The TCR originated in a woman aged 40-49 years with acute COVID-19. Sequences were obtained from PBMCs or T cells enriched from blood (not recorded which).

The CDR3 nucleotides are TGTGCCAGCAGTTTACTACGGAGAGGTGGCACCGGGGAGCTGTTTTTT. This translates into CASSLLRRGGTGELFF. This chain uses TRBV28 with TRBJ2-2, with D uncertain. The CDR3 is 16 amino acids. The ends were cut back, 2 bases at V and 4 bases at J, with 14 bases in the middle. CDR1 and CDR2 (germline): MDHEN, SYDVKM.